The TCR beta chain under discussion was sequenced for a study of metastatic and nonmetastatic thyroid tumors. Looking at the study overall: The comparison covered peripheral blood and tumor or nodule tissue in malignant and benign thyroid patients.

Study-level findings and limits: A significant increase in TCR beta diversity was reportedly seen in malignant thyroid tumors relative to benign nodules, in blood and tumor.

This CDR3 is 17 amino acids long. Germline-derived CDR1 and CDR2 are SGHAT and FQNNGV. V was pared by 0 bases and J by 5 bases, with 9 bases of the junction left unmatched. Prior to thyroid surgery, none of the patients had received any treatment. In the case of this clone: Its antigen remains unidentified.

In the original workflow: It was from CDR3 differences across clinicopathological groups that a distant-metastasis classifier for papillary thyroid cancer was built. TCRdb re-called the PCR reads through MiXCR. The V and J calls and clone size are TCRdb's, not the authors'. The sample carries roughly 18,000 clones, 34% recorded once. Sequencing was carried out using tumor tissue. This chain connects TRBV11-2 to TRBJ2-2; 7 bases fit TRBD2. The sequence was collected from a female donor with papillary thyroid cancer or a benign thyroid nodule (not recorded which). Some clones in this sample may be carry-over from other donors' samples. Written as DNA, the CDR3 is TGTGCCAGCAGCTTAGATGTATCGCAGGGAGGGACCGGGGAGCTGTTTTTT. This sequence encodes CASSLDVSQGGTGELFF.